This TCR beta chain was retrieved from a study of identical twins. Overall study findings and caveats: Analyses based on zero insertions could be partly confounded by invariant MAIT and iNKT cells. Twins showed weaker excess sharing in their beta out-of-frame sequences. Excess low generation probability was seen in twin-shared out-of-frame alpha sequences.

Unique molecular identifiers were present on cDNA, and template switching added a universal primer site. TCRdb redid the calling of the 5' RACE reads with MiXCR, one entry per CDR3 protein. The table records roughly 1.6 million distinct CDR3 sequences, around 33% of them present only once. Of note for this clonotype: Its antigen is undetermined.

Trimming cost V 4 bases and J 4 bases, with 14 bases left between them. The V gene's germline CDR1 is LGHDT and CDR2 YNNKEL (reference sequence). The CDR3 is 14 amino acids. The source material was cord blood. The clonotype originates from a newborn girl in good health. The V gene is TRBV3-1, the J gene TRBJ2-7; D remains ambiguous. CDR3 bases: TGTGCCAGCAGCCCGGGCCCCTTACCTTACGAGCAGTACTTC. Amino acids: CASSPGPLPYEQYF.